This T cell receptor beta chain was obtained from a study of cytomegalovirus exposure and HLA in healthy donors. For the study at large: Out of 398 genotyped donors, about 76% belonged to the Caucasian-associated ancestry cluster. Study-level points and caveats: Analysis was performed later, and it showed HLA-associated TCR beta chains to be more clonally expanded than equally common others.

Amplification used 60 Vbeta primers and 13 Jbeta primers. Data came from immunoSEQ multiplex PCR; TCRdb stores just in-frame clones and leaves some out. This sample has around 100,000 clones; around three quarters occur once, and the top ten carry roughly 2.6%. V lost 6 bases to trimming and J lost 10 bases; unmatched junction nucleotides: 9. The length of the CDR3 is 14 residues. CDR1 and CDR2 from the germline V gene are SSHAT and FNYEAQ (reference sequence). Note on this clone: Its antigen is still unknown.

Healthy bone marrow donors made up the donors. The sample comprised PBMCs. This receptor was obtained from a man aged 45 to 65 in good health and CMV-seropositive. The chain has TRBV7-7 and TRBJ2-7; TRBD2 matches 13 bases. CDR3 sequence (DNA): TGTGCCAGCAGTCCCTCGGGACTAGCGGGACGTCAGTACTTC. Protein sequence: CASSPSGLAGRQYF.